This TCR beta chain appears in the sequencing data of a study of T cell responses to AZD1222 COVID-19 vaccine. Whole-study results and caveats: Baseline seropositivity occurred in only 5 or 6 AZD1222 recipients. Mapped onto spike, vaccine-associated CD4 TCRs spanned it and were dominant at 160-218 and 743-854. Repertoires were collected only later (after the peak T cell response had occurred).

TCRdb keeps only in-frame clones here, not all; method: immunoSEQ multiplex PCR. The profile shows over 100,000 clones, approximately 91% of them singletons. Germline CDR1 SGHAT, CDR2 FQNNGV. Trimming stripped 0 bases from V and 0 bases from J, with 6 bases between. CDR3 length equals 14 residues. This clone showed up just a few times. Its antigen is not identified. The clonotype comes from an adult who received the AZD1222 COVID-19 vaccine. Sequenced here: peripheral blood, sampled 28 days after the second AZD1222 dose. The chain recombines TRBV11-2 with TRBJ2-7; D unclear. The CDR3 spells CASSLEPSSYEQYF. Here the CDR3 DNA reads TGTGCCAGCAGCTTAGAACCCAGCTCCTACGAGCAGTACTTC.